These 2 T cell receptor beta chains were all obtained from the same sample, sequenced in a study of cytomegalovirus exposure and HLA in healthy donors. A multiplex PCR was run with 60 Vbeta primers and 13 Jbeta primers. TCRdb's table, derived via immunoSEQ multiplex PCR, lists solely in-frame clones and lacks some. The table has 200,000 or so clones, around 75% seen once; the top ten hold 4.5% to 7.5%. The sequenced sample consisted of PBMCs. The receptors shown here come from a woman aged 30 to 39 in good health and CMV-seropositive.

CDR3 loop: CASSVDWFSSGANVLTF. The CDR3 region has the DNA TGTGCCAGCAGCGTGGACTGGTTTTCCTCTGGGGCCAACGTCCTGACTTTC. V gene TRBV11-1 combines with J gene TRBJ2-6, with D possibly TRBD2 on 5 matching bases. Germline CDR1 and CDR2: SGHAT and FQDESV (reference sequence). The CDR3 covers 17 residues. Trimming shortened V by 5 bases and J by 0 bases, and 14 bases separated the two germline ends.

The chain is built from TRBV27 and TRBJ1-1; D ambiguous. Trimming took 5 bases from V and 2 from J, leaving 12 bases between them. There are 14 residues in the CDR3. Germline-derived CDR1 and CDR2 are MNHEY and SMNVEV (reference sequence). The CDR3 loop is CASSTREYNTEAFF. Here the CDR3 DNA reads TGTGCCAGCAGTACCCGGGAGTATAACACTGAAGCTTTCTTT.